Below, 14 T cell receptor beta chains from the same sample are listed, as sequenced in a study of T cell responses to AZD1222 COVID-19 vaccine. Sequenced by immunoSEQ multiplex PCR; TCRdb stores in-frame clones only, minus some. The data contain tens of thousands of clones, around 90% of them singletons. The sample in question was peripheral blood, obtained on day 0 of AZD1222 vaccination. The receptors come from an adult in good health.

The chain uses TRBV14 and TRBJ2-7, with D possibly called TRBD1 or TRBD2 (5 bases each). The CDR3 extends over 15 amino acids. CDR1 SGHDN and CDR2 FVKESK come from the germline V gene. V gave up 2 bases and J gave up 6 bases, with 17 bases separating them. CDR3 nucleotide sequence: TGTGCCAGCAGCCAAAGTGCGGGTTATCAGGGCGAGCAGTACTTC. Encoded protein: CASSQSAGYQGEQYF.

The chain is built from TRBV20-1 and TRBJ2-1; D call uncertain. CDR1 and CDR2 (germline): DFQATT, SNEGSKA (reference sequence). This CDR3 comprises 10 residues. V dropped 2 bases and J dropped 11 bases, with 7 bases sitting between them. CDR3 loop: CSARIAQQFF. For the CDR3, the DNA is TGCAGTGCTAGAATCGCACAGCAGTTCTTC.

This sequence joins TRBV7-3 and TRBJ1-5, with a tentative D call TRBD1 (5 bases). V lost 0 bases, J lost 5 bases, and 5 bases lay in between. Germline V gene data show CDR1 as SGHTA and CDR2 as FQGTGA. The CDR3 runs to 13 residues. CDR3 residues: CASSLTGDQPQHF. The CDR3 DNA sequence: TGTGCCAGCAGCTTAACAGGGGATCAGCCCCAGCATTTT.

This rearrangement joins TRBV12-5 to TRBJ1-1; weak D call: TRBD1 (5 bases). Trimming cost V 2 bases and J 10 bases, with 20 bases left between them. This CDR3 is 15 amino acids long. Per germline, CDR1 LGHNT and CDR2 FRNRAP. The CDR3 coding sequence is TGTGCTAGTGGTTTGATAAAGGGACTCCCGAGCCCAGCTTTCTTT. Translation gives CASGLIKGLPSPAFF.

J is TRBJ2-1 and V is TRBV3-1 (or the pseudogene TRBV3-2); 7 bases are shared with TRBD2. Trimming at V came to 4 bases and at J to 8 bases, leaving 11 bases not matched to a gene. CDR1 is LGHDT, CDR2 YNNKEL, per germline (reference sequence). The CDR3 contains 15 residues. The CDR3 coding sequence is TGTGCCAGCAGCCCGAACCCACTAGCGAGAGATGAGCAGTTCTTC. This translates into CASSPNPLARDEQFF.

The genes are TRBV7-2 and TRBJ2-1; 10 positions agree with TRBD2. V dropped 6 bases and J dropped 2; count of bases not matched to a gene: 4. This CDR3 contains 15 residues. The germline V gene has CDR1 SGHTA and CDR2 FQGNSA. The CDR3 bases are TGTGCCAGCAGTTTTAGCGGGGGGACCTACAATGAGCAGTTCTTC. Encoded protein: CASSFSGGTYNEQFF.

V usage is TRBV18 and J usage is TRBJ1-4, with 9 bases aligning to TRBD1. J lost 5 bases, V lost 3 bases, and 4 bases had no gene match. Germline loops: CDR1 KGHSH, CDR2 LQKENI. CDR3 size: 15 residues. CDR3 sequence reads: CASSPGTGRNEKLFF. In nucleotides, the CDR3 is TGTGCCAGCTCACCTGGGACAGGGAGGAATGAAAAACTGTTTTTT.

The chain carries TRBV11-2 and TRBJ2-7; 7 nucleotides align to TRBD1. This CDR3 has 12 amino acids. Per germline, CDR1 SGHAT and CDR2 FQNNGV. V dropped 5 bases and J dropped 6; count of bases not matched to a gene: 4. The CDR3 DNA reads as TGTGCCAGCAGCCAGGGGGTCGGCGAGCAGTACTTC. Protein: CASSQGVGEQYF. Full variable domain (remainder filled in from reference TRBV11-2 and TRBJ2-7): EAGVAQSPRYKIIEKRQSVAFWCNPISGHATLYWYQQILGQGPKLLIQFQNNGVVDDSQLPKDRFSAERLKGVDSTLKIQPAKLEDSAVYLCASSQGVGEQYFGPGTRLTVT.

The rearrangement links TRBV6-5 to TRBJ2-3, with no clear D. V lost 6 bases to trimming and J lost 6 bases, with 7 bases between them. This CDR3 has 11 residues. Germline-derived CDR1 and CDR2 are MNHEY and SVGAGI. CDR3 DNA sequence: TGTGCCAGCAGACCCTTTGATACGCAGTATTTT. Its translation: CASRPFDTQYF.

The chain carries TRBV15 and TRBJ2-5; D unclear. Germline-derived CDR1 and CDR2 are LNHNV and YYDKDF (reference sequence). This CDR3 has 13 amino acids. V shed 0 bases and J shed 5 bases, with 7 bases lying between them. CDR3 residues: CATSRDLGETQYF. DNA of the CDR3: TGTGCCACCAGCAGAGATCTTGGGGAGACCCAGTACTTC.

The rearrangement joins TRBV14 to TRBJ1-2, with D possibly being TRBD1 (6 bases). Per the germline V gene, CDR1 is SGHDN and CDR2 is FVKESK. With 3 bases removed from V and 3 bases from J, the gap between germline ends came to 14 bases. CDR3 length equals 15 residues. The CDR3 reads CASSQTDTGYYGYTF. CDR3 nucleotides: TGTGCCAGCAGCCAGACGGATACAGGGTACTATGGCTACACCTTC.

The J gene is TRBJ2-5, the V gene TRBV5-1; the D gene is possibly TRBD2 (6 bases). Germline V CDR1 and CDR2: SGHRS, YFSETQ. There are 14 residues in the CDR3. Trimming pared 4 bases from V and 0 bases from J, leaving 10 bases between. The CDR3 region has the DNA TGCGCCAGCAGCGGGGGGAGGTACCAAGAGACCCAGTACTTC. It encodes CASSGGRYQETQYF.

The chain combines TRBV6-2 or TRBV6-3 with TRBJ2-7, with D possibly matching TRBD2 (7 bases). The CDR3 has 14 residues. V was cut by 6 bases and J by 2 bases, with 14 bases left in between. The germline V gene encodes CDR1 MNHEY and CDR2 SVGEGT. The CDR3 DNA follows: TGTGCCAGCAGCCCCACGGGGGGCGCCTACGAGCAGTACTTC. It is translated as CASSPTGGAYEQYF.

Turning to this clone: The limits of the CDR3 on the DNA are not certain, so only TCRdb's listed CDR3 is given. The rearrangement links TRBV14 to TRBJ1-5. Germline CDR1 and CDR2: SGHDN and FVKESK. The CDR3 has 15 residues if both end residues are counted. CDR3 protein: CASSRAGPHNQPQHF.